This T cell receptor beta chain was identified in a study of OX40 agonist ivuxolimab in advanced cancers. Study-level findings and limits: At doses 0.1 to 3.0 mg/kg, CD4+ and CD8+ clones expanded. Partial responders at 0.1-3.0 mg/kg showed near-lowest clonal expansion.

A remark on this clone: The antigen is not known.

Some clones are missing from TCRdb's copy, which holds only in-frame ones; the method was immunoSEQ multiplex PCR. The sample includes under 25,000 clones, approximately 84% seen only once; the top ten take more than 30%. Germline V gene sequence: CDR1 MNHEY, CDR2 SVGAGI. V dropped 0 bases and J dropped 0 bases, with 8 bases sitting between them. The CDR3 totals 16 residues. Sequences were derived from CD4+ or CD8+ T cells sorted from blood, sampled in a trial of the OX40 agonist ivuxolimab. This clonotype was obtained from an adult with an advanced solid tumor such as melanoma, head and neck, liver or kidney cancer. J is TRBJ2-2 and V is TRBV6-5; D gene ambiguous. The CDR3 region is CASSYSYSPNTGELFF. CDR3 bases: TGTGCCAGCAGTTACTCGTACAGCCCGAACACCGGGGAGCTGTTTTTT.